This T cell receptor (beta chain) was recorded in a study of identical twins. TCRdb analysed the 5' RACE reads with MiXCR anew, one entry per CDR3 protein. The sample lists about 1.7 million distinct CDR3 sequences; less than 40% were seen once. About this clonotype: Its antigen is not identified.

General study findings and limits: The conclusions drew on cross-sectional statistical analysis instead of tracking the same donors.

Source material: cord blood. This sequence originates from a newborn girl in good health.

The CDR3: CASSPGTGREISYEQYF. As DNA, the CDR3 is TGTGCCAGCAGCCCAGGGACAGGCAGAGAGATTTCCTACGAGCAGTACTTC. This chain uses TRBV12-1 with TRBJ2-7; TRBD1 reflects the table's D call only, with no check against the DNA. TRBV12-1 is marked as a pseudogene. This CDR3 is 17 amino acids long.